A selection of T cell receptor beta chains follows, all from one sample in a study of radiation and T cells in renal cell carcinoma. This table comes from immunoSEQ multiplex PCR, and its TCRdb copy is limited to in-frame clones, with some not included. The table shows about 83,000 clones, with around 78% occurring only once. Sequenced here: blood, sampled from a patient whose treatment included radiotherapy and nephrectomy. The origin of the receptors is a woman aged 60-75 years with renal cell carcinoma. Each CDR3 is given with its conserved first and last residue. A D gene is named only where the DNA matches it firmly. Clone size is shown for a subset of rows, as once, few, many or a class of expanded clone.

14	.	TRBJ1-1	.	TRBV6-1	CASSVSRANTEALF	TGTGCCAGCAGCGTGAGTAGGGCGAACACTGAAGCTCTCTTT
15	.	TRBJ2-2	TRBD2	TRBV5-1	CASSVKTSGTGELFF	TGCGCCAGCAGCGTGAAGACTAGCGGAACCGGGGAGCTGTTTTTT
14	.	TRBJ2-7	.	TRBV5-6	CASSSLVQGYEQYF	TGTGCCAGCAGCTCTCTGGTACAGGGCTACGAGCAGTACTTC
12	.	TRBJ2-5	.	TRBV2	CASKASQEGQYF	TGTGCCAGCAAGGCCAGTCAGGAGGGCCAGTACTTC
16	.	TRBJ2-1	TRBD2	TRBV5-1	CASSWRLAGGYNEQFF	TGCGCCAGCAGCTGGAGGCTAGCGGGAGGATACAATGAGCAGTTCTTC
16	.	TRBJ2-4	.	TRBV28	CASSFLGVRAKNIQYF	TGTGCCAGCAGTTTTCTCGGGGTAAGGGCCAAAAACATTCAGTACTTC
12	.	TRBJ2-1	.	TRBV7-2	CASSRLYNEQFF	TGTGCCAGCTCTAGGCTTTACAATGAGCAGTTCTTC
20	.	TRBJ2-3	TRBD2	TRBV4-1	CASSRSPAGLAGGSTDTQYF	TGCGCCAGCAGTCGAAGTCCGGCGGGACTAGCGGGAGGAAGCACAGATACGCAGTATTTT
16	.	TRBJ2-5	TRBD2	TRBV4-2	CASSPNSGGAEETQYF	TGTGCCAGCAGCCCAAATAGCGGGGGGGCGGAGGAGACCCAGTACTTC
14	.	TRBJ1-1	.	TRBV28	CASSQGQRNTEAFF	TGTGCCAGCAGCCAAGGACAGCGGAACACTGAAGCTTTCTTT
16	.	TRBJ2-5	.	TRBV6-5	CASSYDLADGMETQYF	TGTGCCAGCAGTTACGATCTAGCCGACGGTATGGAGACCCAGTACTTC
15	.	TRBJ1-6	TRBD1	TRBV6-5	CASSYQTGLNSPLHF	TGTGCCAGCAGTTACCAGACAGGGTTGAATTCACCCCTCCACTTT
15	.	TRBJ2-2	TRBD1	TRBV7-2	CASSNRQGGDGELFF	TGTGCCAGCAGCAATAGACAGGGGGGGGACGGGGAGCTGTTTTTT
15	.	TRBJ2-7	TRBD1	TRBV7-9	CASSLGTGGLYEQYF	TGTGCCAGCAGCCTCGGGACAGGGGGCTTGTACGAGCAGTACTTC
11	.	TRBJ1-5	.	TRBV5-8	CASNTAHAQHF	TGTGCCAGCAACACTGCCCATGCCCAGCATTTT
15	.	TRBJ2-6	.	TRBV19	CASTPKGPGANVLTF	TGTGCCAGTACCCCAAAAGGGCCTGGGGCCAACGTCCTGACTTTC
14	.	TRBJ2-3	TRBD2	TRBV9	CASSRTSGRDTQYF	TGTGCCAGCAGTCGGACTAGCGGGAGGGATACGCAGTATTTT
14	.	TRBJ2-2	TRBD1	TRBV29-1	CSVGGTGGTGELFF	TGCAGCGTTGGGGGGACAGGGGGAACCGGGGAGCTGTTTTTT
13	once	TRBJ1-1	.	TRBV10-1	CASSERGAYEAFF	TGCGCCAGCAGTGAGAGGGGAGCGTATGAAGCTTTCTTT
15	.	TRBJ2-7	TRBD2	TRBV18	CASSPSGGSSYEQYF	TGTGCCAGCTCACCGTCGGGGGGAAGCTCCTACGAGCAGTACTTC
16	.	TRBJ2-2	TRBD1	TRBV5-1	CASSLRTGGAAGELFF	TGCGCCAGCAGCTTAAGGACAGGGGGCGCGGCCGGGGAGCTGTTTTTT
13	.	TRBJ1-1	TRBD1	TRBV2	CASSGQGSTEAFF	TGTGCCAGCAGTGGACAGGGAAGCACTGAAGCTTTCTTT
14	.	TRBJ1-2	TRBD1	TRBV5-1	CASSLGGIDYGYTF	TGCGCCAGCAGCTTAGGGGGCATCGACTATGGCTACACCTTC
16	.	TRBJ1-1	.	TRBV10-3	CAISESWSGANTEAFF	TGTGCCATCAGTGAGTCGTGGTCGGGGGCGAACACTGAAGCTTTCTTT
14	few	TRBJ2-7	.	TRBV13	CASSSGKSSYEQYF	TGTGCCAGCAGCTCCGGGAAGAGCTCCTACGAGCAGTACTTC
16	.	TRBJ1-5	.	TRBV19	CASSIVGGQGNQPQHF	TGTGCCAGTAGTATAGTCGGGGGACAAGGTAATCAGCCCCAGCATTTT
19	few	TRBJ1-1	TRBD1	TRBV19	CASSNTLRRAGTGGTEAFF	TGTGCCAGTAGCAACACATTAAGGCGTGCCGGGACAGGGGGCACTGAAGCTTTCTTT
14	.	TRBJ1-2	TRBD1	TRBV19	CASSPGQGLYGYTF	TGTGCCAGTAGTCCGGGACAGGGGTTATATGGCTACACCTTC
14	.	TRBJ2-1	.	TRBV2	CASSLGVFSQEQFF	TGTGCCAGCAGTCTGGGGGTTTTTTCGCAGGAGCAGTTCTTC
15	.	TRBJ1-1	.	TRBV5-1	CASTISDTVNTEAFF	TGCGCCAGCACCATCTCGGACACCGTGAACACTGAAGCTTTCTTT
14	.	TRBJ1-2	.	TRBV5-1	CASSLAPQTYGYTF	TGCGCCAGCAGCTTGGCCCCGCAAACCTATGGCTACACCTTC
16	.	TRBJ2-5	.	TRBV6-5	CASSYSSGARQETQYF	TGTGCCAGCAGTTACTCGAGTGGCGCGCGCCAAGAGACCCAGTACTTC
14	.	TRBJ1-4	TRBD1	TRBV30	CAWTWTGINEKLFF	TGTGCCTGGACCTGGACAGGGATTAATGAAAAACTGTTTTTT
14	.	TRBJ1-1	.	TRBV10-3	CAISATGRNTEAFF	TGTGCCATCAGTGCGACAGGAAGGAACACTGAAGCTTTCTTT
17	.	TRBJ2-2	TRBD1	TRBV4-3	CASSPQLTGMNTGELFF	TGCGCCAGCAGCCCACAACTGACAGGGATGAACACCGGGGAGCTGTTTTTT
15	.	TRBJ2-1	.	TRBV28	CASSLPGASYNEQFF	TGTGCCAGCAGTTTACCGGGGGCCTCCTACAATGAGCAGTTCTTC
13	few	TRBJ1-5	.	TRBV6-5	CATSATNNQPQHF	TGTGCCACCTCGGCAACCAACAATCAGCCCCAGCATTTT
12	.	TRBJ2-7	TRBD1	TRBV6-1	CASFQGAAEQYF	TGTGCCAGCTTCCAGGGGGCTGCCGAGCAGTACTTC
14	.	TRBJ1-6	.	TRBV6-5	CASSYYGPNSPLHF	TGTGCCAGCAGTTACTACGGACCAAATTCACCCCTCCACTTT
15	.	TRBJ2-7	.	TRBV7-6	CASSLGNTLTYEQYF	TGTGCCAGCAGCTTAGGTAACACTCTTACCTACGAGCAGTACTTC
15	few	TRBJ2-7	TRBD1	TRBV9	CASSATGGANYEQYF	TGTGCCAGCAGCGCCACAGGGGGCGCAAACTACGAGCAGTACTTC
12	once	TRBJ1-1	.	TRBV6-5	CASSYSDTEAFF	TGTGCCAGCAGTTACAGTGACACTGAAGCTTTCTTT
15	once	TRBJ1-1	TRBD1	TRBV5-1	CASSSRQGGSTEAFF	TGCGCCAGCAGCTCCAGACAGGGGGGAAGCACTGAAGCTTTCTTT
18	.	TRBJ2-1	TRBD2	TRBV4-3	CASSQDLAGLAGNNEQFF	TGCGCCAGCAGCCAAGATCTCGCGGGACTAGCGGGTAACAATGAGCAGTTCTTC
16	.	TRBJ2-5	TRBD1	TRBV28	CASSAPGQGTQETQYF	TGTGCCAGCAGTGCCCCGGGACAGGGAACCCAAGAGACCCAGTACTTC
15	few	TRBJ2-1	TRBD1	TRBV30	CAWSKGARIGNEQFF	TGTGCCTGGTCTAAGGGGGCGCGGATCGGCAATGAGCAGTTCTTC